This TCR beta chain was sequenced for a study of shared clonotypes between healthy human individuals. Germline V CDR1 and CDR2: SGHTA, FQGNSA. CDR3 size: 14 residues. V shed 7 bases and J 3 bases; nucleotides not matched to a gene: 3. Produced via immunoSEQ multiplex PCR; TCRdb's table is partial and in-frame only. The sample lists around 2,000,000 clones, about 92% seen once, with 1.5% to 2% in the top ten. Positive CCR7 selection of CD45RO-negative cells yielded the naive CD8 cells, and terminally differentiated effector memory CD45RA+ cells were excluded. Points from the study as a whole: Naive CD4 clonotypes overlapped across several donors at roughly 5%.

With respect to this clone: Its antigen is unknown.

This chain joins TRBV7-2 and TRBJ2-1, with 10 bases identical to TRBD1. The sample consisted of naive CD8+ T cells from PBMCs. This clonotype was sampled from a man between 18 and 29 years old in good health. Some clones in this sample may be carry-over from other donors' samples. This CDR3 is CASTGQGVYNEQFF. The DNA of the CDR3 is TGTGCCAGCACCGGACAGGGGGTCTACAATGAGCAGTTCTTC.